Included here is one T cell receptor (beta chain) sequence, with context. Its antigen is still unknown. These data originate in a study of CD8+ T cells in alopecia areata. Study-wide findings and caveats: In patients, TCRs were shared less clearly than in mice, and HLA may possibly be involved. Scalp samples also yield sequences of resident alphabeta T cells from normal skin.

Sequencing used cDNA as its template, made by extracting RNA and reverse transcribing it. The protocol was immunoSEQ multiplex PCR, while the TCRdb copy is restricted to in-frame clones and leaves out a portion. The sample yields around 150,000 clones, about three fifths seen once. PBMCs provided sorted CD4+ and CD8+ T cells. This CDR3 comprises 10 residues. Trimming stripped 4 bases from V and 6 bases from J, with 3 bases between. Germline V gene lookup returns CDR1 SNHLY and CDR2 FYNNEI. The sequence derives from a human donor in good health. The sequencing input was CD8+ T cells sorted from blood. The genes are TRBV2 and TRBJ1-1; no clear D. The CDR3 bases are TGTGCCAGCAGTGGTCCTGAAGCTTTCTTT. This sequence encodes CASSGPEAFF. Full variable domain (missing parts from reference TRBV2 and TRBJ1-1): EPEVTQTPSHQVTQMGQEVILRCVPISNHLYFYWYRQILGQKVEFLVSFYNNEISEKSEIFDDQFSVERPDGSNFTLKIRSTKLEDSAMYFCASSGPEAFFGQGTRLTVV.